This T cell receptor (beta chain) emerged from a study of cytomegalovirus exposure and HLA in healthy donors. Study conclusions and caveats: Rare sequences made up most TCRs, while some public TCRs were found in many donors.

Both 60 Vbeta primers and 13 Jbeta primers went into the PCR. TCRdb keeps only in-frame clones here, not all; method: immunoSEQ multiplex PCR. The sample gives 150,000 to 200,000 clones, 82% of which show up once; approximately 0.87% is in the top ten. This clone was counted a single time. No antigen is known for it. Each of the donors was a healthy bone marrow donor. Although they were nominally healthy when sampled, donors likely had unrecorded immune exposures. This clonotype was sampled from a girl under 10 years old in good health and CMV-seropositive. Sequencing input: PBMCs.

CDR3 protein: CASSGDRVRAYEQYF. DNA for the CDR3: TGTGCCAGCAGCGGGGACAGGGTAAGGGCTTACGAGCAGTACTTC. This chain connects TRBV5-4 to TRBJ2-7; 9 nucleotides line up with TRBD1. The V segment lost 4 bases and the J segment 4 bases; nucleotides outside the gene matches: 9. The CDR3 is made up of 15 amino acids. Germline values: CDR1 SGHNT, CDR2 YYREEE (reference sequence).